Listed below are T cell receptor beta chains from one sample, sequenced in a study of a mutant IDH1 vaccine in newly diagnosed glioma. Antigen specificity for these receptors is unknown. Sequenced by immunoSEQ multiplex PCR; TCRdb stores in-frame clones only, minus some. Of roughly 86,000 clones detected, roughly four fifths appear once; the ten largest clones hold roughly 5.2%. The sequences come from PBMCs, collected from a glioma patient whose treatment included an IDH1 peptide vaccine. The source of these receptors is a man aged 35 to 55 with glioma. Each CDR3 is given with its conserved first and last residue. A D gene is named only where the DNA matches it firmly. Clone size is shown for a subset of rows, as once, few, many or a class of expanded clone.

d_gene: NA
j_gene: TRBJ2-1
abundance: many
v_gene: TRBV4-2
CDR3aa: CASSHQTGEQFF
CDR3nt: TGTGCCAGCAGCCATCAGACAGGTGAGCAGTTCTTC

d_gene: NA
j_gene: TRBJ1-5
abundance: few
v_gene: TRBV30
CDR3aa: CAWSPRGNQPQHF
CDR3nt: TGTGCCTGGAGTCCCAGGGGCAATCAGCCCCAGCATTTT

d_gene: TRBD1
j_gene: TRBJ1-2
abundance: NA
v_gene: TRBV7-9
CDR3aa: CASSLEGQGDGYTF
CDR3nt: TGTGCCAGCAGCTTAGAGGGGCAGGGGGATGGCTACACCTTC

d_gene: NA
j_gene: TRBJ1-1
abundance: NA
v_gene: TRBV5-1
CDR3aa: CASSHIVRGADTEAFF
CDR3nt: TGCGCCAGCAGCCATATTGTCAGGGGAGCGGACACTGAAGCTTTCTTT

d_gene: NA
j_gene: TRBJ2-3
abundance: NA
v_gene: TRBV5-4
CDR3aa: CASSLDRIDTQYF
CDR3nt: TGTGCCAGCAGCTTGGACCGCATCGATACGCAGTATTTT

d_gene: NA
j_gene: TRBJ2-3
abundance: NA
v_gene: TRBV10-2
CDR3aa: CASSRGGQGTDTQYF
CDR3nt: TGCGCCAGTTCGCGGGGGGGACAGGGAACAGATACGCAGTATTTT

d_gene: NA
j_gene: TRBJ2-7
abundance: NA
v_gene: TRBV30
CDR3aa: CAWSRERIYEQYF
CDR3nt: TGTGCCTGGAGCCGGGAAAGGATCTACGAGCAGTACTTC

d_gene: TRBD1
j_gene: TRBJ2-7
abundance: NA
v_gene: TRBV10-3
CDR3aa: CATSDREIETEYF
CDR3nt: TGTGCCACCTCTGACAGGGAGATAGAAACCGAGTACTTC

d_gene: NA
j_gene: TRBJ2-1
abundance: NA
v_gene: TRBV29-1
CDR3aa: CTIAGRANGQFF
CDR3nt: TGCACCATTGCCGGGCGAGCCAATGGGCAGTTCTTC

d_gene: TRBD1
j_gene: TRBJ2-7
abundance: NA
v_gene: TRBV27
CDR3aa: CATPDRGLLNSYEQYF
CDR3nt: TGTGCTACTCCGGACAGGGGGTTATTAAACTCCTACGAGCAGTACTTC

d_gene: NA
j_gene: TRBJ2-7
abundance: NA
v_gene: TRBV10-3
CDR3aa: CAISEPRDSTYEQYF
CDR3nt: TGTGCCATCAGTGAGCCGCGGGACTCTACCTACGAGCAGTACTTC

d_gene: NA
j_gene: TRBJ1-1
abundance: NA
v_gene: TRBV4-3
CDR3aa: CASSQGDTEAFF
CDR3nt: TGCGCCAGCAGCCAAGGGGACACTGAAGCTTTCTTT

d_gene: TRBD1
j_gene: TRBJ2-2
abundance: NA
v_gene: TRBV7-8
CDR3aa: CASSDTGQRTGELFF
CDR3nt: TGTGCCAGCAGTGACACGGGACAGAGGACCGGGGAGCTGTTTTTT

d_gene: NA
j_gene: TRBJ2-2
abundance: NA
v_gene: TRBV11-3
CDR3aa: CASSLDHGSQTGELFF
CDR3nt: TGTGCCAGCAGCTTAGATCACGGGTCCCAGACCGGGGAGCTGTTTTTT

d_gene: NA
j_gene: TRBJ1-1
abundance: few
v_gene: TRBV4-1
CDR3aa: CASSQAGGRVSEAFF
CDR3nt: TGCGCCAGCAGCCAAGCGGGGGGGCGAGTTTCTGAAGCTTTCTTT

d_gene: NA
j_gene: TRBJ1-4
abundance: NA
v_gene: TRBV6-6
CDR3aa: CASRAGGRNEKLFF
CDR3nt: TGTGCCAGCCGGGCGGGGGGCCGTAATGAAAAACTGTTTTTT

d_gene: NA
j_gene: TRBJ1-6
abundance: NA
v_gene: TRBV21-1
CDR3aa: CASSHWTGSPLHF
CDR3nt: TGTGCCAGCAGCCATTGGACTGGTTCACCCCTCCACTTT